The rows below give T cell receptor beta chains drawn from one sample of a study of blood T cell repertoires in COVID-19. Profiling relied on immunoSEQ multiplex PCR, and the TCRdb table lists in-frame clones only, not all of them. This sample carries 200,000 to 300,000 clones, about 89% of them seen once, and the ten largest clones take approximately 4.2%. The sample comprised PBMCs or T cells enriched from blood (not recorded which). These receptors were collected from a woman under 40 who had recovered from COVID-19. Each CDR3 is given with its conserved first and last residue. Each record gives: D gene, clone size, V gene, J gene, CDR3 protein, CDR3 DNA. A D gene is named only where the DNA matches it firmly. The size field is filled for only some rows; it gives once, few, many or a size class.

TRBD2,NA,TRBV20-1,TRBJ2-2,CSASSPGLAKTGELFF,TGCAGTGCTAGTAGCCCGGGACTAGCCAAGACCGGGGAGCTGTTTTTT
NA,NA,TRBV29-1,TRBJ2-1,CSVADSLAARGGEQFF,TGCAGCGTCGCGGACTCTCTAGCGGCCAGAGGGGGTGAGCAGTTCTTC
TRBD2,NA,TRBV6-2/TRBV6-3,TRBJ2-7,CASSYWPEYWLAGDSYEQYF,TGTGCCAGCAGTTACTGGCCCGAGTATTGGCTAGCGGGAGACTCCTACGAGCAGTACTTC
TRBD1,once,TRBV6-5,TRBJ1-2,CASSYRDSGYGYTF,TGTGCCAGCAGTTACCGGGACAGTGGATATGGCTACACCTTC
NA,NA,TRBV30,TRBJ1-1,CAWNRVKNTEAFF,TGTGCCTGGAACCGGGTAAAGAACACTGAAGCTTTCTTT
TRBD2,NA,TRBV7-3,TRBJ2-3,CASSPGLAGDSFTDTQYF,TGTGCCAGCAGCCCGGGACTAGCGGGAGATAGTTTCACAGATACGCAGTATTTT
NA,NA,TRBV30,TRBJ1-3,CAWSPQNTIYF,TGTGCCTGGAGCCCCCAAAACACCATATATTTT
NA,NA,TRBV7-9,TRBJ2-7,CASSPPTSSEQYF,TGTGCCAGCAGCCCGCCGACTAGTTCCGAGCAGTACTTC
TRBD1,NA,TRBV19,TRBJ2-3,CATRGQGGDTQYF,TGTGCCACCCGAGGACAGGGAGGAGATACGCAGTATTTT
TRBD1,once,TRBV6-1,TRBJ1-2,CASSERQGHGYTF,TGTGCCAGCAGTGAAAGACAGGGCCATGGCTACACCTTC
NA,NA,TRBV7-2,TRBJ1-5,CASANGDVGQPQHF,TGTGCCAGCGCTAACGGGGATGTCGGTCAGCCCCAGCATTTT
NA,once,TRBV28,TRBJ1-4,CASSLFSRNEKLFF,TGTGCCAGCAGTTTATTCTCCAGAAATGAAAAACTGTTTTTT
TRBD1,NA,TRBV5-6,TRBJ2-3,CASSPLDRASTDTQYF,TGTGCCAGCAGCCCTTTGGACAGGGCTAGCACAGATACGCAGTATTTT
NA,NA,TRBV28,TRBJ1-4,CASSFQSGINEKLFF,TGTGCCAGCAGTTTCCAGTCAGGGATCAATGAAAAACTGTTTTTT
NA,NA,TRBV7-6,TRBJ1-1,CASSLEREGRDTEAFF,TGTGCCAGCAGCTTAGAAAGGGAGGGGCGAGACACTGAAGCTTTCTTT
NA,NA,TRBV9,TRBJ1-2,CASRNDGNHYGYTF,TGTGCCAGCAGGAATGACGGGAACCACTATGGCTACACCTTC